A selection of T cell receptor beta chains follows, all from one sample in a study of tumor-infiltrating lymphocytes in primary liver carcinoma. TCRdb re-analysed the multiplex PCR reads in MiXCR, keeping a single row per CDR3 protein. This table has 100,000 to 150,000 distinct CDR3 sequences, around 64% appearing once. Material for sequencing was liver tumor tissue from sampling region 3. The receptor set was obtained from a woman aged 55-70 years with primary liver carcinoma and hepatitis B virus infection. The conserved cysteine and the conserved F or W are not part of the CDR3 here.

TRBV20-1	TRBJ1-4	SARDRQWDEKLF
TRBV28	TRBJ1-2	ASSFSLGTDNYGYT
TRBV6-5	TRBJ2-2	AGGLAGNTGELV
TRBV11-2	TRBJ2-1	ASSLVLTGET
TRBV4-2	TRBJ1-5	ASSQVAGTGLEPQH
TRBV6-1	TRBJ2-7	ASSGFSGRLPYEQY
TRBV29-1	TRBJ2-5	SVDPDRAGETQY
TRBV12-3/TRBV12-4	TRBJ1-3	ATIQGTSVNIVY
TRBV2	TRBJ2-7	AGQKDSYEQY
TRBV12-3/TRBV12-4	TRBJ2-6	ASSLMTGSSGANVLT
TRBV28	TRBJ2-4	ASSLSKNIQY
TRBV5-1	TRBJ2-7	SSSHLGGLEQY
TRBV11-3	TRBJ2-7	ASTYRDGPFNPCELY
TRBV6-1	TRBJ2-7	ASSDVAREGYEQY
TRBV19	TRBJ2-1	ASRNTPGLAGDQF
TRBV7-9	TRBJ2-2	ASSLSGELF
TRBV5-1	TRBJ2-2	ARSWSLAGLNMGELF
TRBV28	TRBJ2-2	VSGPGVGSGAIGELF
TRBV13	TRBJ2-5	ASTIRMVWGTSSPQY
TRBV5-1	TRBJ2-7	ASSLNLGTSYYEHY
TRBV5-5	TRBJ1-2	ASSHWIGGFGFT
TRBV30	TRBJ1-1	AWLKRGTGAF
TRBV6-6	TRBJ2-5	ASSLTGTQETQY
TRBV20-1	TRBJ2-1	SARRRNEQF
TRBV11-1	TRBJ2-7	ASSEDLVSGCEQY
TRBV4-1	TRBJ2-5	ASSLGTSGRGETQY
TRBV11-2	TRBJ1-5	ASNQEGRQPQH
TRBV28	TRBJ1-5	ATWPRGHSNQPQH
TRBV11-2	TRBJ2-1	GSSPTSGYSYNEQF
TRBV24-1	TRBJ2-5	ATVGTAQETQY
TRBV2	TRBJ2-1	ASRGYNEQF
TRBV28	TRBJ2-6	ASSIPGQGRANVLT
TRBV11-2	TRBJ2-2	VSSFDRNTGELF
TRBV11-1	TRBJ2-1	ASGFAVTGNNEQF
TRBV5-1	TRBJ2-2	ASSPWGTLNTGELF
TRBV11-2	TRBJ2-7	VSSLTNPRVGQY
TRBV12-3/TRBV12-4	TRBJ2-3	ASSRGQISIDTQY
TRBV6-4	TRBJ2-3	ASSGVAGGPTETQY
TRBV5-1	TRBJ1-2	ASSFDRQNYGFT
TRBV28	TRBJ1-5	ASRIGGSVNQPQH
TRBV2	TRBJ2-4	VSNGQGTDIQY
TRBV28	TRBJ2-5	ASNPNTQETQY
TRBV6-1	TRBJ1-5	ASGEGATGQPQH
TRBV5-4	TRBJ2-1	ASTRGGPIPNNEHF
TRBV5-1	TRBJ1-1	ASSLDGVMNTEAF
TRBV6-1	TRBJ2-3	ASNLLAGAWNTQY
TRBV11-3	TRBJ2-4	ASSPARVAGGWENIQS
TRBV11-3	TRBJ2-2	ATSPRVVLSGELV
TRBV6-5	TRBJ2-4	ASSSRRQTSAKNIPY
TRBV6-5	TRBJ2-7	ASSWGYEQY
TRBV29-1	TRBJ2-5	SVGSGGEETQY
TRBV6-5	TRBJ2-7	ANSYGAEAYEQY
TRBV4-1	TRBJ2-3	ASSQGFPGTSIDTQY